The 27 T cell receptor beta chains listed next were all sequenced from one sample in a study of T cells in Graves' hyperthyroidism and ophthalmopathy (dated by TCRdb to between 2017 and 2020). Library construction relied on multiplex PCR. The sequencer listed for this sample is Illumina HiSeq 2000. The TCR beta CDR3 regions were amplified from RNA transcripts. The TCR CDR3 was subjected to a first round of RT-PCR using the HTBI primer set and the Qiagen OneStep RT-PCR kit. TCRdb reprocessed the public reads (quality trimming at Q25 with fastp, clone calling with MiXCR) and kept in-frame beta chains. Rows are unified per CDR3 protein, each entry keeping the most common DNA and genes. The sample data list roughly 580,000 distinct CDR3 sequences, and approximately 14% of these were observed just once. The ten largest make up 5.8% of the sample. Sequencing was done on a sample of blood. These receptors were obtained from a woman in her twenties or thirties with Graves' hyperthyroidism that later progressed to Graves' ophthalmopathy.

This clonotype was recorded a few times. CDR3 amino acids: CASSLRTSGSAYEQYF. DNA of the CDR3: TGTGCCAGCAGTCTAAGGACTAGCGGGAGTGCCTACGAGCAGTACTTC. The chain combines TRBV27 with TRBJ2-7, with 13 positions matching TRBD2. Germline CDR1 is MNHEY and CDR2 is SMNVEV (reference sequence). The CDR3 length is 16 residues. After removal of 5 bases from V and 2 bases from J, the junction contained 6 bases not matched to a gene.

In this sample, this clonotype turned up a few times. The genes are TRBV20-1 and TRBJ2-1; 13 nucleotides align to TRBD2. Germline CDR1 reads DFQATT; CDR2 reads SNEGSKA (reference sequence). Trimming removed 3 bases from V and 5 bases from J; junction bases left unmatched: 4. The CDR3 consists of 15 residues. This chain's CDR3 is CSARGGTSGNNEQFF. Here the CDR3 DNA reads TGCAGTGCTAGGGGCGGGACTAGCGGGAACAATGAGCAGTTCTTC.

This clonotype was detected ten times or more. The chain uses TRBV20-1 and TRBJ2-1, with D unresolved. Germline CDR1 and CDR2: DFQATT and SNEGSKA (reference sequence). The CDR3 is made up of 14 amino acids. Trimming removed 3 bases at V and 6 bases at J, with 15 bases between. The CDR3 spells CSASLRWAGNEQFF. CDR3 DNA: TGCAGTGCTAGTTTGAGGTGGGCCGGCAATGAGCAGTTCTTC.

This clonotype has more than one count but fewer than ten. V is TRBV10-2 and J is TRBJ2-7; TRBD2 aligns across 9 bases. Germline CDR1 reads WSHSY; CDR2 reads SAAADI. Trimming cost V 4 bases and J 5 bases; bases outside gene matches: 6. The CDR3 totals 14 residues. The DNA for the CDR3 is TGCGCCAGCAGTGCGGCGGGAGGGCCGAACGAGCAGTACTTC. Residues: CASSAAGGPNEQYF.

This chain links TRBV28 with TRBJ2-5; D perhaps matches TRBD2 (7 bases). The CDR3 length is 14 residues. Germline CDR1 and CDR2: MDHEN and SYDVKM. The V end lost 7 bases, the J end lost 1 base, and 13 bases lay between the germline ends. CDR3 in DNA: TGTGCCAGCATCGGGGGGCACGGCCAAGAGACCCAGTACTTC. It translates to CASIGGHGQETQYF.

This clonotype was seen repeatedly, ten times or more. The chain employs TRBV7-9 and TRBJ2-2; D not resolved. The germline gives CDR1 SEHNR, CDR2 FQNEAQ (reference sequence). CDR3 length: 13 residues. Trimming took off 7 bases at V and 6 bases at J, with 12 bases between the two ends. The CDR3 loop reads CASTPVLAGELFF. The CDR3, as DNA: TGTGCCAGCACCCCTGTGTTAGCCGGGGAGCTGTTTTTT.

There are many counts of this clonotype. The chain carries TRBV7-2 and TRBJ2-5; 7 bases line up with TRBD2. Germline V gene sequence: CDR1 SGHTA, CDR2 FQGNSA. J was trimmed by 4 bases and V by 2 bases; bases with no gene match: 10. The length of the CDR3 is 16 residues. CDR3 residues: CASSLNPSGVAETQYF. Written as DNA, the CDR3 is TGTGCCAGCAGCTTAAATCCTAGCGGAGTGGCAGAGACCCAGTACTTC.

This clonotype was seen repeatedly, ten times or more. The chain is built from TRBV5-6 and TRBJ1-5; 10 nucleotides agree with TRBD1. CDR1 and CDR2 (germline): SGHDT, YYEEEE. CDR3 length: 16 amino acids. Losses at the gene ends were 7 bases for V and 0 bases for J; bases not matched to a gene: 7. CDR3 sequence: CASSDRGSYSNQPQHF. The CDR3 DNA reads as TGTGCCAGCTCGGACAGGGGGAGTTATAGCAATCAGCCCCAGCATTTT.

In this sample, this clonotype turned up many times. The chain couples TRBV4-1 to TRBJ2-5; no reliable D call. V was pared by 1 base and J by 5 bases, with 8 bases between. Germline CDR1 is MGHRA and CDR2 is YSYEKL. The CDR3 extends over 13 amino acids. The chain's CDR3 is CASSQGFGETQYF. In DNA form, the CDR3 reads TGCGCCAGCAGCCAAGGATTTGGCGAGACCCAGTACTTC.

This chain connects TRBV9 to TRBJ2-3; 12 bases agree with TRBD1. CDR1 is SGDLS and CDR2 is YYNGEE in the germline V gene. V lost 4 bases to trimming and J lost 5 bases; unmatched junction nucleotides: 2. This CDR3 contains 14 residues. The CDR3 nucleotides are TGTGCCAGCAGCTGGGACAGGGGGCGAGATACGCAGTATTTT. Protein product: CASSWDRGRDTQYF. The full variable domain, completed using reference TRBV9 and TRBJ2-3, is DSGVTQTPKHLITATGQRVTLRCSPRSGDLSVYWYQQSLDQGLQFLIQYYNGEERAKGNILERFSAQQFPDLHSELNLSSLELGDSALYFCASSWDRGRDTQYFGPGTRLTVL.

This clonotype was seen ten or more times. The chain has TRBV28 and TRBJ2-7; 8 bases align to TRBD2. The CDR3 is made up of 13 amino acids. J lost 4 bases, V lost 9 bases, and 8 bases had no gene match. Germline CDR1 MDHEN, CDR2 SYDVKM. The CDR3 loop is CASKSGSTYEQYF. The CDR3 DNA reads TGTGCCAGTAAGAGCGGGAGCACATACGAGCAGTACTTC.

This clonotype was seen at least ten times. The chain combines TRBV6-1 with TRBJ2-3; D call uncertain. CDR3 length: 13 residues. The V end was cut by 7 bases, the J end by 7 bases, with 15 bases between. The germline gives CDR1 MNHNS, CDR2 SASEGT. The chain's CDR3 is CASTAPGRNTQYF. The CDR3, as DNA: TGTGCCAGCACCGCTCCCGGCAGGAATACGCAGTATTTT.

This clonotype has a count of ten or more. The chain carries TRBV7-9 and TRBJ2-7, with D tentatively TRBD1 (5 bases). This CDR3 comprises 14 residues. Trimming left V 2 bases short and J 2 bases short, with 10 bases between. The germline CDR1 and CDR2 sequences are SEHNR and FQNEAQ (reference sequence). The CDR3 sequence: CASSLFDSTYEQYF. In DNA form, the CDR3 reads TGTGCCAGCAGCTTATTCGACAGCACCTACGAGCAGTACTTC.

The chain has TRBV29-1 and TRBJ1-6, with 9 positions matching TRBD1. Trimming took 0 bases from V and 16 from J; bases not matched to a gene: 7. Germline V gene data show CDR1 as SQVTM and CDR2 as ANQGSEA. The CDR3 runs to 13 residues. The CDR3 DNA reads TGCAGCGTTGAAGACCCGACAGGGGGACCTCTCCACTTT. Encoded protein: CSVEDPTGGPLHF.

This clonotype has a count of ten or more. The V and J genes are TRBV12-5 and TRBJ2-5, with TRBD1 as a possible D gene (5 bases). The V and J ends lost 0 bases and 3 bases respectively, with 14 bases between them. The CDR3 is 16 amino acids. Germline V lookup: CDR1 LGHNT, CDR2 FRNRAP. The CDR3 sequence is CASGLVAGHLKETQYF. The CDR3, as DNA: TGTGCTAGTGGTTTGGTAGCAGGACACCTAAAAGAGACCCAGTACTTC.

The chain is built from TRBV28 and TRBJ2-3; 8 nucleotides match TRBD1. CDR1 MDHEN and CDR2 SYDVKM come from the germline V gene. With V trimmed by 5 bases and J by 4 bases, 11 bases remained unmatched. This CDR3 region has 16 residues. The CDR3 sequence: CASSTRTGYFADTQYF. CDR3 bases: TGTGCCAGCAGTACCAGGACAGGGTATTTTGCAGATACGCAGTATTTT.

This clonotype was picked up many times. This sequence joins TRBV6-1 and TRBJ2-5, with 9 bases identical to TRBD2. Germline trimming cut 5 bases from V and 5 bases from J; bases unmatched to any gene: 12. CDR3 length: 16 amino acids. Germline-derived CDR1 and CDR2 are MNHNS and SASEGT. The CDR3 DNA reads TGTGCCAGCAGTTTTATAGCGGGGGCCGGAGGCGAGACCCAGTACTTC. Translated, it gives CASSFIAGAGGETQYF.

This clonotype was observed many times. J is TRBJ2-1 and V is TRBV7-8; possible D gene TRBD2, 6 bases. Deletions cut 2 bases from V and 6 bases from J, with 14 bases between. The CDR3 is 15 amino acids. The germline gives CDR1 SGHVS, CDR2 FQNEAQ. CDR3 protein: CASSLHSGTGNEQFF. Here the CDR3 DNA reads TGTGCCAGCAGCTTACACTCCGGGACTGGCAATGAGCAGTTCTTC.

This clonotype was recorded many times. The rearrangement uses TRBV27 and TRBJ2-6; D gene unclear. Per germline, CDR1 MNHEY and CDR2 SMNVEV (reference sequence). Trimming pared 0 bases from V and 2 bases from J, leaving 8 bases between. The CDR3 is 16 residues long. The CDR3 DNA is TGTGCCAGCAGTTTATCGGCCGGTGCTGGGGCCAACGTCCTGACTTTC. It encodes CASSLSAGAGANVLTF.

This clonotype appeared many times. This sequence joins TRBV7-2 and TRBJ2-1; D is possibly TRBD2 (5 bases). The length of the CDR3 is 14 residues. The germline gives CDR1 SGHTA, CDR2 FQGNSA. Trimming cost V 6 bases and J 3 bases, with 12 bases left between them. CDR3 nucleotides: TGTGCCAGCAGAAGACGGAGCGGCTACAATGAGCAGTTCTTC. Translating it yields CASRRRSGYNEQFF.

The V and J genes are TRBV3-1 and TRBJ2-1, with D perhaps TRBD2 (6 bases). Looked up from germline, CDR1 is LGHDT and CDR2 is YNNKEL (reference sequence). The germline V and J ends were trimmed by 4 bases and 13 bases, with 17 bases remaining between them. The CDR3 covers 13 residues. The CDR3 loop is CASSLLAEPLQFF. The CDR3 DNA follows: TGTGCCAGCAGCCTATTAGCGGAACCTCTACAGTTCTTC.

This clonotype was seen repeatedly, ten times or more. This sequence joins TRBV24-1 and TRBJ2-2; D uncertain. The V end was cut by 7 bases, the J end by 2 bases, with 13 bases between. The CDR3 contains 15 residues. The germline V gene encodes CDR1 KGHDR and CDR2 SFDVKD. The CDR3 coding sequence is TGTGCCACCAGGGACGGTGGTATTAACACCGGGGAGCTGTTTTTT. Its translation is CATRDGGINTGELFF.

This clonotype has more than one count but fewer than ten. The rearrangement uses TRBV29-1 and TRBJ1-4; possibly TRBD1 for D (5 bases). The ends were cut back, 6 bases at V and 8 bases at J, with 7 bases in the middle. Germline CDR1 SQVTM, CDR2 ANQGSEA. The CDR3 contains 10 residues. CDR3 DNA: TGCAGCGTGTGGACAGAAAAACTGTTTTTT. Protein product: CSVWTEKLFF.

The CDR3 reads CATLTHTEAFF. CDR3 DNA: TGTGCCACCCTAACTCACACTGAAGCTTTCTTT. The V gene is TRBV28, the J gene TRBJ1-1; D is unclear. CDR3 length: 11 amino acids. The V gene's germline CDR1 is MDHEN and CDR2 SYDVKM. Trimming left V 10 bases short and J 3 bases short, with 9 bases between.

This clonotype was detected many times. The CDR3 spells CAWSPATGNTEAFF. The CDR3 nucleotides are TGTGCCTGGAGTCCAGCGACAGGAAACACTGAAGCTTTCTTT. The chain has TRBV30 and TRBJ1-1, with D possibly being TRBD1 (6 bases). The CDR3 is made up of 14 amino acids. The germline V gene encodes CDR1 GTSNPN and CDR2 SVGIG (reference sequence). The V end lost 2 bases, the J end lost 2 bases, and 12 bases lay between the germline ends.

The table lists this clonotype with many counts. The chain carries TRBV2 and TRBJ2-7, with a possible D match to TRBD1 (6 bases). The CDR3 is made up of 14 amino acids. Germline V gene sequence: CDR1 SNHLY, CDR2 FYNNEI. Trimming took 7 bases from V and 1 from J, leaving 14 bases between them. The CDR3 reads CASTSRGASYEQYF. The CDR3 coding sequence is TGTGCCAGCACTTCCAGGGGCGCATCCTACGAGCAGTACTTC.

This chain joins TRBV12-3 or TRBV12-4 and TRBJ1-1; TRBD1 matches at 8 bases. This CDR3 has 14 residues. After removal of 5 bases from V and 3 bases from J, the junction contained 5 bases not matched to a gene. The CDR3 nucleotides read TGTGCCAGCAGTCCGACAGGGGATTACACTGAAGCTTTCTTT. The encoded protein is CASSPTGDYTEAFF.